Listed below are T cell receptor beta chains from one sample, sequenced in a study of cytomegalovirus exposure and HLA in healthy donors. The data were produced by immunoSEQ multiplex PCR, yet TCRdb's version contains in-frame clones alone and is incomplete. The sample carries 120,000 to 150,000 clones, roughly 82% recorded once. Specimen: PBMCs. These receptors were collected from a male donor in good health and CMV-seronegative. Each CDR3 is given with its conserved first and last residue. A D gene is named only where the DNA matches it firmly. Only part of the rows carry a size: once, few, many, or a class if the clone is expanded.

clone size	V gene	J gene	D gene	CDR3 DNA	CDR3 protein
-	TRBV7-8	TRBJ2-7	TRBD2	TGTGCCAGCAGCTCGAACGGACTAGCGGTGAGCGACGAGCAGTACTTC	CASSSNGLAVSDEQYF
-	TRBV15	TRBJ1-1	-	TGTGCCACCAGCAGGGAGATTCAGAACACTGAAGCTTTCTTT	CATSREIQNTEAFF
-	TRBV6-6	TRBJ2-7	-	TGTGCCAGCAGGATTAGCGCCGTCTCCTACGAGCAGTACTTC	CASRISAVSYEQYF
once	TRBV30	TRBJ2-3	-	TGTGCCTGGAGTGTCGCGGGTTCTGGCCGGGATACGCAGTATTTT	CAWSVAGSGRDTQYF
-	TRBV7-9	TRBJ2-6	-	TGTGCCAGCAGCTTTATTGGGGCCAACGTCCTGACTTTC	CASSFIGANVLTF
-	TRBV9	TRBJ2-2	TRBD1	TGTGCCAGCAGCGTAGTGGAAAGGGGGCCCGGGGAGCTGTTTTTT	CASSVVERGPGELFF
-	TRBV28	TRBJ2-2	TRBD1	TGTGCCAGCAGTTCGACAGGGAAGAACACCGGGGAGCTGTTTTTT	CASSSTGKNTGELFF
-	TRBV11-2	TRBJ2-1	-	TGTGCCAGCAGCTTTACCCAGGGGCCGCCTTTCGGTGTAGAACAGTTCTTC	CASSFTQGPPFGVEQFF
-	TRBV10-3	TRBJ1-2	TRBD1	TGTGCCATCAGCCCCTTACCACTGCCTGGGACAGGCCCCACCAACTATGGCTACACCTTC	CAISPLPLPGTGPTNYGYTF
-	TRBV6-4	TRBJ1-1	-	TGTGCCAGCACTCACGAGGCTTTCTTT	CASTHEAFF
-	TRBV10-3	TRBJ2-5	-	TGTGCCATCAGCCCCCGGACAGAAACCACCCAAGAGACCCAGTACTTC	CAISPRTETTQETQYF
-	TRBV6-6	TRBJ2-7	TRBD2	TGTGCCAGCAGTTTACTAGCGGGAGGAGACGAGCAGTACTTC	CASSLLAGGDEQYF
-	TRBV6-1	TRBJ1-5	-	TGTGCCATATTAACCGGGACAAGCAATCAGCCCCAGCATTTT	CAILTGTSNQPQHF
-	TRBV11-2	TRBJ2-3	-	TGTGCCAGCAGCTTATTGGGGCCTCTCTACACAGATACGCAGTATTTT	CASSLLGPLYTDTQYF
-	TRBV27	TRBJ1-1	TRBD1	TGTGCCAGCAGTTTCTTCTCAGGGGGCACTGAAGCTTTCTTT	CASSFFSGGTEAFF
-	TRBV2	TRBJ2-5	-	TGTGCCAGCTGTCCCCGGGACAACCACCAAGAGACCCAGTACTTC	CASCPRDNHQETQYF
few	TRBV10-3	TRBJ2-1	-	TGTGCCATCAGTGAGCAGGGTAACAATGAGCAGTTCTTC	CAISEQGNNEQFF
-	TRBV4-3	TRBJ1-2	TRBD1	TGCGCCAGCAGCCAAGAACGAGGGACAGGGTTGTATGGCTACACCTTC	CASSQERGTGLYGYTF
once	TRBV28	TRBJ2-7	TRBD1	TGTGCCAGCAGTCCCGGACAGGGGGCCTACGAGCAGTACTTC	CASSPGQGAYEQYF
once	TRBV28	TRBJ2-1	TRBD2	TGTGCCAGCTGCACGGATCTAGCGGGGTCGTACAATGAGCAGTTCTTC	CASCTDLAGSYNEQFF
-	TRBV2	TRBJ1-4	-	TGTGCCAGCAGTTATAATGAAAAACTGTTTTTT	CASSYNEKLFF
-	TRBV5-1	TRBJ2-5	-	TGCGCCAGCAGCTTACTGGGGGCCGAGGAGACCCAGTACTTC	CASSLLGAEETQYF
-	TRBV11-3	TRBJ2-1	TRBD2	TGTGCCAGCAGCCCCCACCAATCCCTAGCGGGAGACAATGAGCAGTTCTTC	CASSPHQSLAGDNEQFF
-	TRBV25-1	TRBJ2-7	TRBD1	TGTGCCAGCAGTGAGGGACAGGGGTCCCGCGAGCAGTACTTC	CASSEGQGSREQYF
once	TRBV7-8	TRBJ2-3	TRBD2	TGTGCCAGCAGCGGGCAGGGACTAGCTTATGGTACGCAGTATTTT	CASSGQGLAYGTQYF
-	TRBV7-9	TRBJ1-1	TRBD1	TGTTCCAGCAGGGACCGGGACAGGGCGGCTTTCTTT	CSSRDRDRAAFF
-	TRBV7-9	TRBJ2-5	TRBD2	TGTGCCAGCAGCTTCCGGGGACTAATTGAGGCCCAGTACTTC	CASSFRGLIEAQYF
-	TRBV2	TRBJ2-3	TRBD1	TGTGCCAGCAGTCGAGGACAGGGCACAGATACGCAGTATTTT	CASSRGQGTDTQYF
once	TRBV9	TRBJ2-7	-	TGTGCCAGCAGCGTAGATTTTAGCGGCTACGAGCAGTACTTC	CASSVDFSGYEQYF
-	TRBV15	TRBJ2-3	TRBD2	TGTGCCACCAGCAGCGACGGGACTAGCGGGGGGGTCACAGATACGCAGTATTTT	CATSSDGTSGGVTDTQYF
-	TRBV5-1	TRBJ2-1	-	TGCGCCAGCAGCCCCTTTGCTACGGGGGACTACAATGAGCAGTTCTTC	CASSPFATGDYNEQFF
-	TRBV25-1	TRBJ2-5	TRBD1	TGTGCCAGCGGCTTTGGGGACAGGAGGTACTTC	CASGFGDRRYF
-	TRBV7-8	TRBJ2-7	TRBD1	TGTGCCAGCAGCTTGGGGGTCAGGGGGACCTACGAGCAGTACTTC	CASSLGVRGTYEQYF
-	TRBV19	TRBJ2-3	-	TGTGCCAGTAGTTCCAGCGCGGCTAGCACAGATACGCAGTATTTT	CASSSSAASTDTQYF
-	TRBV30	TRBJ1-2	TRBD1	TGTGCCTGTTCAGGGGGCAATTTCTACGGCTACACCTTC	CACSGGNFYGYTF
-	TRBV7-3	TRBJ2-1	TRBD1	TGTGCCAGCAGCGCCGGGACAGGAGAGCAGTTCTTC	CASSAGTGEQFF
once	TRBV7-2	TRBJ2-7	TRBD2	TGTGCCAGCAGCCATACCGGGACTAGCAACGAGCAGTACTTC	CASSHTGTSNEQYF
-	TRBV4-1	TRBJ2-7	-	TGCGCCAGCAGCCAAATAGGAGATTACGAGCAGTACTTC	CASSQIGDYEQYF
-	TRBV7-9	TRBJ2-2	-	TGTGCCAGCAGCTTACAGAGTCAAGGAGGCGGGGAGCTGTTTTTT	CASSLQSQGGGELFF
-	TRBV6-5	TRBJ2-3	-	TGTGCCAGCAGTTACTCTGGCGATACGCAGTATTTT	CASSYSGDTQYF
-	TRBV6-1	TRBJ1-2	TRBD1	TGTGCCAGCAGTGACACAGGGGACTATGGCTACACCTTC	CASSDTGDYGYTF
-	TRBV7-9	TRBJ2-1	TRBD2	TGTGCCAGCAGCTTACCGACTAGCGGGAGGGCCTTTGAGCAGTTCTTC	CASSLPTSGRAFEQFF
-	TRBV2	TRBJ1-2	TRBD1	TGTGCCACCCAAGAAATATCCGGGACAGGGGACAATGGCTACACCTTC	CATQEISGTGDNGYTF
-	TRBV18	TRBJ2-3	TRBD2	TGTGCCAGCTCTCCAACTAGCGGCTACACAGATACGCAGTATTTT	CASSPTSGYTDTQYF
-	TRBV28	TRBJ2-5	TRBD2	TGTGCCAGCAGTTCCCTACTTCCGAGCGGGAGTTGGAAGACCCAGTACTTC	CASSSLLPSGSWKTQYF
-	TRBV6-6	TRBJ1-2	TRBD1	TGTGCCAGCAGCCAAGCAGGGGGCGCGTATGGCTACACCTTC	CASSQAGGAYGYTF
once	TRBV12-5	TRBJ2-5	TRBD1	TGTGCTAGTGGTGGCCGGGACAGGGACGTAGAGACCCAGTACTTC	CASGGRDRDVETQYF
-	TRBV7-9	TRBJ2-1	TRBD1	TGTGCCAGCAGCTTACGGGATCAGGGGGCAGATGAGCAGTTCTTC	CASSLRDQGADEQFF
-	TRBV4-1	TRBJ1-6	TRBD1	TGCGCCAGCAGCCAAGATCTCTATTGGGACAGGGTAATTTCGTTCGGTTCACCCCTCCACTTT	CASSQDLYWDRVISFGSPLHF
-	TRBV19	TRBJ1-1	-	TGTGCCAGTAGTGACACCTGGGTTACTGAAGCTTTCTTT	CASSDTWVTEAFF
-	TRBV4-1	TRBJ1-3	TRBD1	TGCGCCAGCAGCCAATTAGAAGGGGGCAACCGAAACACCATATATTTT	CASSQLEGGNRNTIYF
once	TRBV27	TRBJ1-5	-	TGTGCCAGCAGTTATAAAGCGGGCAATCAGCCCCAGCATTTT	CASSYKAGNQPQHF
-	TRBV28	TRBJ2-1	TRBD2	TGTGCCAGCAGTTCAAGTGTGGCGGGAGCTTTCTACAATGAGCAGTTCTTC	CASSSSVAGAFYNEQFF
-	TRBV5-6	TRBJ2-2	-	TGTGCCAGCCTCTTGTTGGGCACGGACACCGGGGAGCTGTTTTTT	CASLLLGTDTGELFF
-	TRBV4-2	TRBJ2-7	TRBD2	TGTGCCAGCAGCCAAGATCATGGTAGCGGGGGCTACGAGCAGTACTTC	CASSQDHGSGGYEQYF
few	TRBV27	TRBJ2-3	-	TGTGCCAGCAGTTTATTGGGACACACAGATACGCAGTATTTT	CASSLLGHTDTQYF
-	TRBV7-9	TRBJ1-1	-	TGTGCCAGCAGCTTAGCTCGGACACTTGAAGCTTTCTTT	CASSLARTLEAFF
-	TRBV18	TRBJ2-5	-	TGTGCCAGCTCACCACCGGCCCAGTGGGAGACCCAGTACTTC	CASSPPAQWETQYF